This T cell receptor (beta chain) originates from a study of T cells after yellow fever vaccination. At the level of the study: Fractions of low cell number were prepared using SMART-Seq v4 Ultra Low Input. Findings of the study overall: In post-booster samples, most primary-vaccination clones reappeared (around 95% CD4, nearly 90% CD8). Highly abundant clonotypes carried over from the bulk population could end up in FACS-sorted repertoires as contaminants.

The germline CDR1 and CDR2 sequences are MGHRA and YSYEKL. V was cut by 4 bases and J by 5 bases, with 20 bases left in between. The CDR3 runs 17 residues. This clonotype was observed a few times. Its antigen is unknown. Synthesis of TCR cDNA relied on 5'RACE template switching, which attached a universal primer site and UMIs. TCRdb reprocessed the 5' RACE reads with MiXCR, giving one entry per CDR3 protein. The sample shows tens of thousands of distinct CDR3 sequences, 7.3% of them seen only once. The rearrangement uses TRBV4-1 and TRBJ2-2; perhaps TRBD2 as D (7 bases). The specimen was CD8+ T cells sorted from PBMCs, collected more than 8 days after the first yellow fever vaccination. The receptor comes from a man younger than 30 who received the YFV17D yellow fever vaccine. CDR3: CASSRPAVGGPTGELFF. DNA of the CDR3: TGCGCCAGCAGCCGGCCCGCGGTCGGGGGGCCTACCGGGGAGCTGTTTTTT.